The 6 T cell receptor beta chains reported below all come from one sample, sequenced in a study of T cell responses to AZD1222 COVID-19 vaccine. This table comes from immunoSEQ multiplex PCR, and its TCRdb copy is limited to in-frame clones, with some not included. The data hold tens of thousands of clones, with about 90% observed a single time. Sequencing was performed on peripheral blood, taken 28 days after the second dose of the MenACWY control vaccine. The receptors shown here come from an adult who received the MenACWY meningococcal vaccine as a control.

The rearrangement uses TRBV5-1 and TRBJ2-7, with a weak D call TRBD1 (6 bases). Germline values: CDR1 SGHRS, CDR2 YFSETQ. The CDR3 has 14 amino acids. V gave up 2 bases and J gave up 2 bases, with 11 bases separating them. Here the CDR3 reads CASSLTGSAYEQYF. In nucleotides, the CDR3 is TGCGCCAGCAGCTTAACAGGGTCCGCCTACGAGCAGTACTTC. Combining the CDR3 with reference TRBV5-1 and TRBJ2-7 gives the whole variable domain KAGVTQTPRYLIKTRGQQVTLSCSPISGHRSVSWYQQTPGQGLQFLFEYFSETQRNKGNFPGRFSGRQFSNSRSEMNVSTLELGDSALYLCASSLTGSAYEQYFGPGTRLTVT.

This clone was recorded a few times. The chain links TRBV5-5 to TRBJ1-3; a possible D gene is TRBD1 (6 bases). V was cut by 1 base and J by 4 bases, with 12 bases left in between. This CDR3 is built from 15 residues. Germline lookup yields CDR1 SGHKS and CDR2 YYEKEE (reference sequence). The CDR3 reads CASSLTPGAGNTIYF. The CDR3 DNA sequence: TGTGCCAGCAGCTTGACTCCGGGGGCGGGAAACACCATATATTTT.

Only one count was recorded for this clone. J is TRBJ2-4 and V is TRBV9; 14 bases are a match to TRBD2. The germline V gene encodes CDR1 SGDLS and CDR2 YYNGEE. Trimming took 6 bases from V and 0 from J; bases not matched to a gene: 8. The CDR3 length is 18 residues. The CDR3 sequence: CASTLSTSGRVAKNIQYF. The CDR3 DNA sequence: TGTGCCAGCACCCTATCGACTAGCGGGAGGGTAGCCAAAAACATTCAGTACTTC.

The V call is TRBV6-5, the J call TRBJ1-2; D gene unclear. The CDR3 runs to 12 residues. Germline V gives CDR1 MNHEY, CDR2 SVGAGI. The V gene lost 2 bases and the J gene lost 8 bases, with 9 bases spanning the gap. This chain's CDR3 is CASSYEGSGYTF. The CDR3 DNA reads TGTGCCAGCAGTTACGAAGGGAGCGGCTACACCTTC.

The V gene is TRBV29-1, the J gene TRBJ2-7; TRBD2 matches at 11 bases. With V trimmed by 4 bases and J by 4 bases, 3 bases remained unmatched. The CDR3 runs to 13 residues. CDR1 is SQVTM and CDR2 is ANQGSEA in the germline V gene. CDR3 protein: CSVATSGRYEQYF. CDR3 in DNA: TGCAGCGTTGCTACTAGCGGGAGATACGAGCAGTACTTC.

J is TRBJ1-2 and V is TRBV10-2; D may be TRBD1 (6 bases). V lost 3 bases, J lost 6 bases, and 11 bases lay in between. The germline V gene encodes CDR1 WSHSY and CDR2 SAAADI. The CDR3 length is 13 residues. The chain's CDR3 is CASSDTGGDGYTF. The CDR3 DNA sequence: TGCGCCAGCAGTGACACGGGGGGCGATGGCTACACCTTC.